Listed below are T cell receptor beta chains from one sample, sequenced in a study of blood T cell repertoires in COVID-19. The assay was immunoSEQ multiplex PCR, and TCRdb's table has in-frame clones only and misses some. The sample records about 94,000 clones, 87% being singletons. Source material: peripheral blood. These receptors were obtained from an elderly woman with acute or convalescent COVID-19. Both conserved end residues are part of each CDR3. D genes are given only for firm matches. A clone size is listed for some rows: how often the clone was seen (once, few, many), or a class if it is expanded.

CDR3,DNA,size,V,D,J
CASGPGVASGMQETQYF,TGTGCTAGTGGTCCGGGCGTCGCTAGCGGGATGCAGGAGACCCAGTACTTC,NA,TRBV12-5,TRBD2,TRBJ2-5
CASSASSGGPYEQYF,TGTGCCAGCAGCGCTAGTAGCGGGGGCCCCTACGAGCAGTACTTC,NA,TRBV6-5,TRBD2,TRBJ2-7
CASTLAGDTYNEQFF,TGTGCCAGCACCCTAGCGGGGGATACCTACAATGAGCAGTTCTTC,once,TRBV9,TRBD2,TRBJ2-1
CASSEYSYGYTF,TGTGCCAGCAGTGAATATTCTTATGGCTACACCTTC,NA,TRBV25-1,NA,TRBJ1-2
CASRAGTGLGSEKLFF,TGTGCCAGCAGAGCCGGGACAGGGTTGGGAAGTGAAAAACTGTTTTTT,NA,TRBV6-6,TRBD1,TRBJ1-4
CASSSGQGNYNEQFF,TGCGCCAGCAGCTCGGGACAGGGAAATTACAATGAGCAGTTCTTC,NA,TRBV5-1,TRBD1,TRBJ2-1
CASRASGYTGELFF,TGTGCCAGCAGGGCTAGCGGGTACACCGGGGAGCTGTTTTTT,NA,TRBV28,TRBD2,TRBJ2-2
CASSSPLMTGLSQPQHF,TGTGCCAGCAGTTCCCCCTTAATGACGGGACTGAGTCAGCCCCAGCATTTT,NA,TRBV6-2/TRBV6-3,NA,TRBJ1-5
CASSQDSGGGSYEQYF,TGTGCCAGCAGCCAAGATAGCGGGGGGGGCTCCTACGAGCAGTACTTC,NA,TRBV7-2,TRBD2,TRBJ2-7
CAGDIMTGATGELFF,TGTGCCGGGGATATCATGACAGGGGCTACCGGGGAGCTGTTTTTT,NA,TRBV30,TRBD1,TRBJ2-2
CASRAGQGNTEAFF,TGTGCCAGCAGGGCGGGACAGGGAAACACTGAAGCTTTCTTT,few,TRBV6-5,TRBD1,TRBJ1-1
CASSQGGGELFF,TGTGCCAGCAGCCAAGGAGGTGGGGAGCTGTTTTTT,NA,TRBV3-1/TRBV3-2,NA,TRBJ2-2
CASSVEGQGYSPLHF,TGTGCCAGCAGCGTAGAGGGACAGGGTTATTCACCCCTCCACTTT,NA,TRBV9,TRBD1,TRBJ1-6
CASSRVLDGGSEQFF,TGTGCCAGCAGCCGAGTACTCGACGGGGGGAGTGAGCAGTTCTTC,NA,TRBV4-2,TRBD2,TRBJ2-1
CASSASSVSYNEQFF,TGTGCCAGCAGCGCCTCTAGCGTCTCCTACAATGAGCAGTTCTTC,NA,TRBV9,NA,TRBJ2-1
CASSQEGFGLTGETQYF,TGTGCCAGCAGCCAAGAGGGTTTCGGACTAACCGGGGAGACCCAGTACTTC,once,TRBV4-2,NA,TRBJ2-5
CASGTATNTGELFF,TGCGCCAGCGGGACAGCTACGAACACCGGGGAGCTGTTTTTT,NA,TRBV10-1,TRBD1,TRBJ2-2
CASSRSGQGSSYEQYF,TGTGCCAGCAGCAGGTCAGGACAGGGTAGTTCCTACGAGCAGTACTTC,NA,TRBV5-5,TRBD1,TRBJ2-7
CASSSRTGEGGELFF,TGCGCCAGCAGCTCCCGGACAGGGGAGGGCGGGGAGCTGTTTTTT,NA,TRBV5-1,TRBD1,TRBJ2-2
CASRSLATNYGYTF,TGTGCCAGTAGAAGTTTGGCCACCAACTATGGCTACACCTTC,NA,TRBV19,NA,TRBJ1-2
CASNPSWDYSYNEQFF,TGCGCCAGCAATCCTTCCTGGGACTACTCCTACAATGAGCAGTTCTTC,NA,TRBV5-1,TRBD2,TRBJ2-1
CSARVSEAFF,TGCAGTGCTAGAGTATCTGAAGCTTTCTTT,NA,TRBV20-1,NA,TRBJ1-1
CSVAGGLGGNYEQYF,TGCAGCGTTGCCGGAGGACTCGGGGGTAACTACGAGCAGTACTTC,NA,TRBV29-1,NA,TRBJ2-7
CASSPGQGSGLFEQYF,TGTGCCAGCTCACCCGGACAGGGCTCGGGTTTGTTCGAGCAGTACTTC,NA,TRBV18,TRBD1,TRBJ2-7
CASSLNRGANEKLFF,TGTGCCAGCAGCTTGAACAGGGGCGCTAATGAAAAACTGTTTTTT,NA,TRBV5-5,TRBD1,TRBJ1-4
CASSPRTGGNTEAFF,TGTGCCAGCAGCCCCCGGACAGGGGGGAACACTGAAGCTTTCTTT,NA,TRBV11-2,TRBD1,TRBJ1-1